Sequencing of this T cell receptor (beta chain) was carried out in a study of CD8+ T cells in alopecia areata. The table lists this clone with a few counts. The germline V gene has CDR1 SQVTM and CDR2 ANQGSEA. The V and J ends lost 5 bases and 6 bases, in that order; junction bases with no gene match: 4. The CDR3 runs 12 residues. Isolated RNA was reverse transcribed into cDNA used as the sequencing template. Profiled with immunoSEQ multiplex PCR; TCRdb holds only in-frame clones, not every one. The data show about 150,000 clones, around 86% seen once. The receptor was derived from a human donor with alopecia areata. The gene calls are TRBV29-1 and TRBJ2-7, with 10 bases aligning to TRBD1. The sample in question was CD8+ T cells sorted from blood, obtained at week 0. The DNA for the CDR3 is TGCAGCGTTAGAGACAGGGGGCTCGAGCAGTACTTC. Its translation: CSVRDRGLEQYF.